The rows below give T cell receptor beta chains drawn from one sample of a study of vaccination and CD4 T cells after COVID-19. Their antigens remain unidentified. TCRdb re-called the PCR reads through MiXCR, storing one row per CDR3 protein. Of 15,000 to 20,000 distinct CDR3 sequences in the sample, about 61% were seen once. The sequencing input was CD4+ T cells from blood, cultured in vitro. These receptors all come from a human donor who had recovered from COVID-19. The conserved cysteine and the conserved F or W are not part of the CDR3 here. Fields, in order: V gene, J gene, CDR3 protein.

V gene: TRBV6-5
J gene: TRBJ1-1
CDR3 protein: ASSYLDRVSTEAF

V gene: TRBV10-3
J gene: TRBJ1-1
CDR3 protein: AISQTENTEAF

V gene: TRBV6-2/TRBV6-3
J gene: TRBJ2-5
CDR3 protein: ASSYGGARETQY

V gene: TRBV7-8
J gene: TRBJ2-7
CDR3 protein: ASSLTSGSGEQY

V gene: TRBV5-5
J gene: TRBJ1-5
CDR3 protein: ASSLGGPGDQPQH

V gene: TRBV15
J gene: TRBJ1-5
CDR3 protein: ATSVERGQPQH

V gene: TRBV27
J gene: TRBJ2-7
CDR3 protein: ASSFQGGHPYEQY

V gene: TRBV10-3
J gene: TRBJ2-2
CDR3 protein: AISESGLAWPGELF

V gene: TRBV2
J gene: TRBJ1-1
CDR3 protein: ASSDQNTEAF

V gene: TRBV6-1
J gene: TRBJ1-5
CDR3 protein: ASSEQRGQPQH

V gene: TRBV11-2
J gene: TRBJ2-5
CDR3 protein: ASSQGGLGGGQETQY

V gene: TRBV20-1
J gene: TRBJ1-6
CDR3 protein: SAREARGNSPLH

V gene: TRBV12-3/TRBV12-4
J gene: TRBJ2-3
CDR3 protein: ASSFQGPDTQY

V gene: TRBV6-5
J gene: TRBJ2-7
CDR3 protein: ASSYSATLTYEQY

V gene: TRBV20-1
J gene: TRBJ2-5
CDR3 protein: SATDKQKQETQY

V gene: TRBV20-1
J gene: TRBJ1-4
CDR3 protein: SAIDLRNEKLF

V gene: TRBV19
J gene: TRBJ1-2
CDR3 protein: ASDREGLGYRT

V gene: TRBV12-3/TRBV12-4
J gene: TRBJ2-5
CDR3 protein: ASSSSGETQY

V gene: TRBV20-1
J gene: TRBJ2-5
CDR3 protein: SARRRVWETQY

V gene: TRBV12-3/TRBV12-4
J gene: TRBJ1-1
CDR3 protein: ASSPTMNTEAF

V gene: TRBV21-1
J gene: TRBJ1-5
CDR3 protein: ASSKARGTQPQH

V gene: TRBV20-1
J gene: TRBJ1-1
CDR3 protein: RTGQVPEGTEAF

V gene: TRBV7-8
J gene: TRBJ2-4
CDR3 protein: ASSGRDIQY

V gene: TRBV27
J gene: TRBJ1-3
CDR3 protein: ASSLVGPRAGASGNTIY

V gene: TRBV6-5
J gene: TRBJ1-2
CDR3 protein: ASSSMGSAGGYT

V gene: TRBV7-9
J gene: TRBJ2-3
CDR3 protein: ASSRDSPTQY

V gene: TRBV20-1
J gene: TRBJ1-6
CDR3 protein: SARKLLRVSYNSPLH

V gene: TRBV23-1
J gene: TRBJ2-7
CDR3 protein: ATRTVVDYEQY

V gene: TRBV2
J gene: TRBJ1-4
CDR3 protein: ASSGRFALEKLF

V gene: TRBV24-1
J gene: TRBJ2-1
CDR3 protein: ATSSTTSGGYGEQF

V gene: TRBV7-6
J gene: TRBJ2-3
CDR3 protein: ASSPGPQTDTQY

V gene: TRBV20-1
J gene: TRBJ2-5
CDR3 protein: SARAGLLQETQY

V gene: TRBV30
J gene: TRBJ1-6
CDR3 protein: ASGRQTNSPLH

V gene: TRBV24-1
J gene: TRBJ2-7
CDR3 protein: ATSDSGLLEQY

V gene: TRBV20-1
J gene: TRBJ2-2
CDR3 protein: SARESPLLDTGELF

V gene: TRBV29-1
J gene: TRBJ1-2
CDR3 protein: SVASAGLNYGYT